Shown below are 14 T cell receptor beta chains from a single sample sequenced in a study of CD8 T cell repertoires and HIV-1 epitope variants. The assay was immunoSEQ multiplex PCR, and TCRdb's table has in-frame clones only and misses some. The data contain a few thousand clones, around 73% of them singletons. The antigens these receptors bind are not known. The sample comprised cultured CD8+ T cells derived from PBMCs. These receptors were taken from a male donor with HIV.

This clone is large by share. The chain uses TRBV19 and TRBJ2-7; D might be TRBD1 (7 bases). The V gene lost 1 base and the J gene lost 3 bases, with 13 bases spanning the gap. Germline values: CDR1 LNHDA, CDR2 SQIVND (reference sequence). CDR3 length equals 15 residues. CDR3 in DNA: TGTGCCAGTAGTATAGCGGGGGACAGCCTCTACGAGCAGTACTTC. This gives the protein CASSIAGDSLYEQYF.

The rearrangement links TRBV28 to TRBJ2-1; maybe TRBD2 (7 bases). The germline gives CDR1 MDHEN, CDR2 SYDVKM. The ends were cut back, 3 bases at V and 4 bases at J, with 13 bases in the middle. The CDR3 contains 15 residues. CDR3 region: CASSFEGGLYNEQFF. The CDR3 DNA follows: TGTGCCAGCAGTTTCGAGGGGGGGCTTTACAATGAGCAGTTCTTC.

The chain combines TRBV7-8 with TRBJ2-1, with TRBD2 matching 10 bases. Germline loops: CDR1 SGHVS, CDR2 FQNEAQ. V trimming: 3 bases; J trimming: 6 bases; junction bases outside the gene matches: 20. The CDR3 consists of 20 residues. CDR3: CASSFPQGPPSQREGNEQFF. The CDR3 nucleotides are TGTGCCAGCAGCTTCCCCCAGGGCCCTCCCTCCCAGCGGGAGGGCAATGAGCAGTTCTTC.

This chain uses TRBV29-1 with TRBJ2-3, with 8 bases that match TRBD1. J lost 3 bases, V lost 0 bases, and 5 bases had no gene match. CDR3 length equals 15 residues. The germline V gene encodes CDR1 SQVTM and CDR2 ANQGSEA. DNA of the CDR3: TGCAGCGTTGAAGATAGGGGACAGGAAACAGATACGCAGTATTTT. Its translation: CSVEDRGQETDTQYF.

DNA of the CDR3: TGTGCCAGCAGCTTAGCGGCAGGGAATCAGCCCCAGCATTTT. The encoded protein is CASSLAAGNQPQHF. The chain couples TRBV7-9 to TRBJ1-5, with D possibly TRBD1 on 5 matching bases. Per the germline V gene, CDR1 is SEHNR and CDR2 is FQNEAQ (reference sequence). The CDR3 is 14 residues long. Trimming shortened V by 0 bases and J by 4 bases, and 7 bases separated the two germline ends.

Concerning this clone itself: Because it lacks the conserved phenylalanine or tryptophan at the end, this CDR3 is likely a read error. The V call is TRBV6-6, the J call TRBJ1-5; the D is unclear. Germline lookup yields CDR1 MNHNY and CDR2 SVGAGI (reference sequence). V lost 0 bases, J lost 0 bases, and 0 bases lay in between. The CDR3 spans 13 residues. The CDR3 nucleotides read TGTGCCAGCAGTTACTCTAGCAATCAGCCCCAGCATCTT. This translates into CASSYSSNQPQHL.

In DNA form, the CDR3 reads TGTGCCAGCAGCGAGGGGAGTTTGAATGAAAAACTGTTTTTT. Residues: CASSEGSLNEKLFF. This rearrangement joins TRBV6-1 to TRBJ1-4; D possibly corresponds to TRBD1 (5 bases). CDR1 MNHNS and CDR2 SASEGT come from the germline V gene. The length of the CDR3 is 14 residues. The V and J ends lost 6 bases and 5 bases respectively, with 13 bases between them.

This clone has just one count. This chain joins TRBV11-2 and TRBJ2-7, with TRBD1 matching over 7 bases. The length of the CDR3 is 14 residues. After removal of 3 bases from V and 7 bases from J, the junction contained 9 bases not matched to a gene. Per germline, CDR1 SGHAT and CDR2 FQNNGV. The CDR3 region has the DNA TGTGCCAGCAGCTTGGGACAGTACCTTCGTGAGCAGTACTTC. Encoded protein: CASSLGQYLREQYF.

This chain uses TRBV19 with TRBJ2-1, with D perhaps being TRBD1 or TRBD2 (5 bases each). CDR3 length: 16 residues. Trimming left V 5 bases short and J 4 bases short, with 18 bases between. Germline lookup yields CDR1 LNHDA and CDR2 SQIVND (reference sequence). CDR3: CASSAAWGGRYNEQFF. CDR3 bases: TGTGCCAGTAGTGCAGCCTGGGGCGGGCGTTACAATGAGCAGTTCTTC.

The chain uses TRBV4-1 and TRBJ1-2, with D maybe TRBD1 (6 bases). V was shortened by 0 bases and J by 4 bases, with 12 bases between the two germline ends. Per germline, CDR1 MGHRA and CDR2 YSYEKL. This CDR3 spans 15 amino acids. The CDR3 nucleotides read TGCGCCAGCAGCCAAGAGGGGACAACGAGCTATGGCTACACCTTC. Translation gives CASSQEGTTSYGYTF.

This sequence joins TRBV30 and TRBJ2-1; no reliable D call. Germline CDR1 and CDR2: GTSNPN and SVGIG (reference sequence). The V and J ends lost 4 bases and 6 bases respectively, with 7 bases between them. There are 11 residues in the CDR3. The CDR3 region has the DNA TGTGCCTGGATCGTAGGCAATGAGCAGTTCTTC. This translates into CAWIVGNEQFF.

The chain combines TRBV28 with TRBJ1-1; 7 bases fit TRBD1. J gave up 1 base and V 4 bases, and 3 bases lay outside the gene matches. Germline V CDR1 and CDR2: MDHEN, SYDVKM. The CDR3 contains 14 residues. The CDR3 sequence is CASSSTGRNTEAFF. The CDR3 DNA is TGTGCCAGCAGTTCGACAGGGCGGAACACTGAAGCTTTCTTT.

The rearrangement joins TRBV4-1 to TRBJ1-1; no clear D gene. The CDR3 sequence is 13 residues long. With 4 bases removed from V and 0 bases from J, the gap between germline ends came to 6 bases. CDR1 and CDR2 (germline): MGHRA, YSYEKL. The CDR3 bases are TGCGCCAGCAGCCCTAGTCTGAACACTGAAGCTTTCTTT. This encodes CASSPSLNTEAFF.

The chain links TRBV6-5 to TRBJ1-3; D is uncertain. Per germline, CDR1 MNHEY and CDR2 SVGAGI. The CDR3 is 14 residues long. V lost 2 bases to trimming and J lost 0 bases, with 5 bases between them. As DNA, the CDR3 is TGTGCCAGCAGTTACAGGAGCTCTGGAAACACCATATATTTT. It specifies CASSYRSSGNTIYF.